Listed below are T cell receptor beta chains from one sample, sequenced in a study of shared clonotypes between healthy human individuals. TCRdb's table, derived via immunoSEQ multiplex PCR, lists solely in-frame clones and lacks some. In the table there are about 2 million clones, 90% to 95% of which are singletons. Sample: naive CD4+ T cells sorted from blood. All receptors derive from a man aged 18 to 30 in good health. Each CDR3 is given with its conserved first and last residue. D genes are given only for firm matches. The size of a clone is reported for some rows only, either as once, few or many, or as a class for expanded clones.

J gene	D gene	V gene	clone size	CDR3 protein	CDR3 DNA
TRBJ1-4	NA	TRBV6-5	NA	CASSYSRGVGEKLFF	TGTGCCAGCAGTTACTCGAGGGGAGTGGGCGAAAAACTGTTTTTT
TRBJ2-7	NA	TRBV25-1	NA	CASNGQTTYEQYF	TGTGCCAGCAACGGTCAGACCACCTACGAGCAGTACTTC
TRBJ2-2	TRBD2	TRBV5-4	NA	CASSRGLAGDGELFF	TGTGCCAGCAGCAGGGGACTAGCGGGAGACGGGGAGCTGTTTTTT
TRBJ2-7	TRBD1	TRBV11-2	NA	CASSFTQGAGEQYF	TGTGCCAGCAGCTTCACACAGGGGGCGGGGGAGCAGTACTTC
TRBJ2-7	TRBD2	TRBV28	NA	CASSSPGTSGRTYEQYF	TGTGCCAGCAGTTCGCCCGGGACTAGCGGGAGAACCTACGAGCAGTACTTC
TRBJ1-3	NA	TRBV5-8	NA	CASSPMRQAGNTIYF	TGTGCCAGCAGCCCGATGCGACAGGCTGGAAACACCATATATTTT
TRBJ1-5	NA	TRBV4-2	NA	CASSQAEYSNQPQHF	TGTGCCAGCAGCCAAGCAGAGTATAGCAATCAGCCCCAGCATTTT
TRBJ1-2	NA	TRBV5-6	NA	CASSSGAVANYGYTF	TGTGCCAGCAGTTCGGGGGCCGTAGCTAACTATGGCTACACCTTC
TRBJ2-2	NA	TRBV5-1	NA	CASRKGESGSGELFF	TGCGCCAGCAGGAAGGGGGAAAGTGGTAGCGGGGAGCTGTTTTTT
TRBJ1-4	NA	TRBV5-4	NA	CASSLTGTNEKLFF	TGTGCCAGCAGCTTAACAGGGACAAATGAAAAACTGTTTTTT
TRBJ1-5	TRBD1	TRBV27	few	CASSQGTGANQPQHF	TGTGCCAGCAGTCAGGGGACAGGGGCCAATCAGCCCCAGCATTTT
TRBJ1-1	NA	TRBV19	NA	CASSILGLNTEAFF	TGTGCCAGTAGTATCCTGGGACTGAACACTGAAGCTTTCTTT
TRBJ1-1	NA	TRBV15	NA	CATSRFSTGMNTEAFF	TGTGCCACCAGCAGATTCTCAACAGGGATGAACACTGAAGCTTTCTTT
TRBJ1-5	NA	TRBV28	NA	CASRYSYGSGNQPQHF	TGTGCCAGCAGGTATAGTTACGGCAGCGGCAATCAGCCCCAGCATTTT
TRBJ2-7	NA	TRBV7-9	NA	CASSLLAVSYEQYF	TGTGCCAGCAGCTTATTAGCGGTCAGCTACGAGCAGTACTTC
TRBJ2-5	TRBD2	TRBV10-3	once	CATRGVAGGQETQYF	TGTGCCACGAGGGGCGTAGCGGGGGGGCAGGAGACCCAGTACTTC
TRBJ1-2	NA	TRBV10-3	few	CAISESLGGYGYTF	TGTGCCATCAGTGAGTCGCTTGGGGGCTATGGCTACACCTTC
TRBJ1-2	NA	TRBV27	NA	CASSLSGDSPYGYTF	TGTGCCAGCAGTTTATCGGGAGACAGTCCCTATGGCTACACCTTC
TRBJ2-5	NA	TRBV2	once	CASTSGETQYF	TGTGCCAGCACCTCGGGGGAGACCCAGTACTTC
TRBJ2-3	NA	TRBV19	NA	CASLEVNTDTQYF	TGTGCCAGTCTCGAGGTCAACACAGATACGCAGTATTTT
TRBJ2-3	TRBD2	TRBV7-9	once	CASSVGLAGDTQYF	TGTGCCAGCAGCGTTGGACTAGCGGGAGATACGCAGTATTTT
TRBJ2-7	TRBD1	TRBV7-2	NA	CASSSTGTGGYEQYF	TGTGCCAGCAGCTCAACCGGGACAGGGGGCTACGAGCAGTACTTC
TRBJ1-4	NA	TRBV28	NA	CASSTPGITTNEKLFF	TGTGCCAGCAGCACCCCGGGGATAACAACTAATGAAAAACTGTTTTTT
TRBJ1-5	TRBD1	TRBV5-1	NA	CASSPTGENYQPQHF	TGCGCCAGCAGCCCCACAGGGGAGAACTATCAGCCCCAGCATTTT
TRBJ1-1	TRBD1	TRBV20-1	NA	CSAGGQGGAFF	TGCAGTGCTGGGGGACAGGGGGGCGCTTTCTTT
TRBJ1-1	TRBD1	TRBV6-6	NA	CASSPDRVNTEAFF	TGTGCCAGCAGCCCAGACAGGGTAAACACTGAAGCTTTCTTT
TRBJ2-3	NA	TRBV15	NA	CATSRDLLFAPPGTQYF	TGTGCCACCAGCAGAGATCTCCTTTTTGCCCCCCCTGGGACGCAGTATTTT
TRBJ1-6	NA	TRBV19	NA	CATRPGSYNSPLHF	TGTGCCACCCGCCCTGGCTCCTATAATTCACCCCTCCACTTT
TRBJ1-5	NA	TRBV4-1	NA	CASSEGRGIQPQHF	TGCGCCAGCAGCGAGGGGAGGGGGATTCAGCCCCAGCATTTT
TRBJ2-7	TRBD1	TRBV27	NA	CASSSHRTGAYEQYF	TGTGCCAGCAGTTCACATAGGACAGGGGCCTACGAGCAGTACTTC
TRBJ2-6	NA	TRBV28	NA	CASSQSGPTLAGANVLTF	TGTGCCAGCAGTCAGTCAGGGCCCACCTTGGCGGGGGCCAACGTCCTGACTTTC
TRBJ2-1	TRBD2	TRBV5-1	once	CASSLAGLAGGKYEQFF	TGCGCCAGCAGCTTGGCGGGACTAGCGGGAGGAAAGTATGAGCAGTTCTTC
TRBJ2-3	NA	TRBV6-1	NA	CASSDGQITDTQYF	TGTGCCAGCAGTGACGGGCAGATCACAGATACGCAGTATTTT
TRBJ2-7	NA	TRBV2	NA	CASQRTGTYEQYF	TGTGCCAGCCAAAGGACGGGGACCTACGAGCAGTACTTC
TRBJ1-5	TRBD1	TRBV19	NA	CASRPTGTGDNQPQHF	TGTGCCAGTAGACCCACCGGGACAGGGGACAATCAGCCCCAGCATTTT
TRBJ1-1	NA	TRBV6-5	NA	CASSYRSDTEAFF	TGTGCCAGCAGTTACCGATCGGACACTGAAGCTTTCTTT
TRBJ1-2	NA	TRBV5-4	NA	CASSQQATANYGYTF	TGTGCCAGCAGTCAACAGGCTACAGCTAACTATGGCTACACCTTC
TRBJ2-6	TRBD1	TRBV9	NA	CASSPSGGTSSGANVLTF	TGTGCCAGCAGCCCGTCAGGGGGTACCTCCTCTGGGGCCAACGTCCTGACTTTC
TRBJ2-1	NA	TRBV7-2	NA	CASSLKAQLRNEQFF	TGTGCCAGCAGCTTGAAAGCCCAGCTTCGGAATGAGCAGTTCTTC
TRBJ2-4	NA	TRBV13	NA	CASSSQGVKNIQYF	TGTGCCAGCAGCTCCCAGGGAGTCAAAAACATTCAGTACTTC
TRBJ2-2	TRBD1	TRBV4-3	NA	CASSLQGKVTANTGELFF	TGCGCCAGCAGCCTACAGGGGAAGGTCACCGCGAACACCGGGGAGCTGTTTTTT
TRBJ2-1	TRBD2	TRBV19	NA	CASSMGLAGLEQFF	TGTGCCAGTAGTATGGGACTAGCGGGACTTGAGCAGTTCTTC
TRBJ1-2	NA	TRBV7-9	NA	CASSSKGTDLYGYTF	TGTGCCAGCAGCTCCAAGGGGACGGACTTATATGGCTACACCTTC
TRBJ2-3	TRBD2	TRBV5-4	NA	CASSFASGGTDTQYF	TGTGCCAGCAGCTTTGCCTCCGGGGGGACAGATACGCAGTATTTT
TRBJ1-2	NA	TRBV7-6	NA	CASILTWGDNYGYTF	TGTGCCAGCATCCTCACCTGGGGGGATAACTATGGCTACACCTTC
TRBJ2-5	NA	TRBV18	once	CASSPGLQETQYF	TGTGCCAGCTCACCTGGGCTCCAAGAGACCCAGTACTTC
TRBJ2-1	NA	TRBV28	NA	CASSSLMVSVNEQFF	TGTGCCAGCAGTTCCCTCATGGTATCGGTCAATGAGCAGTTCTTC
TRBJ2-6	NA	TRBV7-2	NA	CASSEQGSGANVLTF	TGTGCCAGCAGCGAACAGGGAAGTGGGGCCAACGTCCTGACTTTC
TRBJ2-7	NA	TRBV15	NA	CATSRDLQYEQYF	TGTGCCACCAGCAGAGATCTCCAGTACGAGCAGTACTTC
TRBJ2-5	TRBD2	TRBV5-1	NA	CASSMGLAGGQETQYF	TGCGCCAGCAGCATGGGACTAGCGGGGGGCCAAGAGACCCAGTACTTC
TRBJ2-2	NA	TRBV7-2	NA	CASSPPGASELFF	TGTGCCAGCAGCCCCCCGGGGGCCAGTGAGCTGTTTTTT
TRBJ1-3	TRBD1	TRBV7-8	NA	CASSFTGQVADTIYF	TGTGCCAGCAGCTTCACCGGACAGGTGGCGGACACCATATATTTT
TRBJ1-1	NA	TRBV5-7	NA	CASRGGMGTEAFF	TGTGCCAGTAGGGGAGGAATGGGCACTGAAGCTTTCTTT
TRBJ2-5	NA	TRBV10-3	NA	CAISERGLGQYF	TGTGCCATCAGTGAACGGGGGCTGGGCCAGTACTTC
TRBJ2-5	TRBD1	TRBV7-9	NA	CASSLAGQGYQETQYF	TGTGCCAGCAGCTTAGCGGGACAGGGTTACCAAGAGACCCAGTACTTC
TRBJ2-3	TRBD2	TRBV7-2	NA	CASSRTSGGGTDTQYF	TGTGCCAGCAGCCGGACTAGCGGGGGTGGTACAGATACGCAGTATTTT
TRBJ2-1	NA	TRBV2	NA	CASSLTRAVYNEQFF	TGTGCCAGCAGCCTTACTAGAGCGGTCTACAATGAGCAGTTCTTC
TRBJ2-5	NA	TRBV10-3	NA	CAIAETQETQYF	TGTGCCATCGCGGAAACCCAAGAGACCCAGTACTTC
TRBJ2-5	TRBD2	TRBV9	once	CASSVSSGGFSQYF	TGTGCCAGCAGCGTATCGAGCGGGGGATTTTCCCAGTACTTC